This is a list of T cell receptor beta chains from one sample in a study of blood T cell repertoires in COVID-19. The table came from immunoSEQ multiplex PCR; TCRdb's copy has only in-frame clones and leaves some out. The sample carries 200,000 to 250,000 clones, around 87% recorded once. The sequencing sample was made of peripheral blood. These receptors all stem from a woman aged 45 to 65 with COVID-19, enrolled during active disease. CDR3s include the opening cysteine and the closing phenylalanine or tryptophan. Each record gives: J gene, D gene, clone size, V gene, CDR3 protein, CDR3 DNA. D genes are given only for firm matches. Not every row has a clone size; where given, it reads once, few, many or a size class.

TRBJ2-7 TRBD2 NA TRBV3-1/TRBV3-2 CASSQVPREVYEQYF TGTGCCAGCAGCCAAGTCCCGCGGGAGGTCTACGAGCAGTACTTC
TRBJ2-3 NA NA TRBV7-6 CASSLAGGPTDTQYF TGTGCCAGCAGCTTAGCGGGGGGGCCAACAGATACGCAGTATTTT
TRBJ2-7 TRBD1 NA TRBV13 CASSSQATGAPHYEQYF TGTGCCAGCAGCTCTCAAGCTACAGGGGCACCACATTACGAGCAGTACTTC
TRBJ1-5 NA NA TRBV27 CASRGHSNQPQHF TGTGCCAGCAGGGGACACAGCAATCAGCCCCAGCATTTT
TRBJ1-1 TRBD1 NA TRBV5-4 CASSLYRGRMNTEAFF TGTGCCAGCAGCTTGTACAGGGGAAGGATGAACACTGAAGCTTTCTTT
TRBJ2-7 NA NA TRBV19 CASSPRTQPAGEQYF TGTGCCAGTAGTCCCCGGACCCAACCGGCGGGCGAGCAGTACTTC
TRBJ2-3 TRBD1 NA TRBV7-8 CASSLGQGTDTQYF TGTGCCAGCAGCTTAGGACAGGGGACAGATACGCAGTATTTT
TRBJ1-1 NA NA TRBV6-5 CASSEIGGGTEAFF TGTGCCAGCTCGGAGATTGGGGGCGGGACTGAAGCTTTCTTT
TRBJ2-5 NA NA TRBV5-1 CASSPLGHKETQYF TGCGCCAGCAGCCCGCTGGGACACAAAGAGACCCAGTACTTC
TRBJ2-3 NA NA TRBV5-4 CASSLTGSTDTQYF TGTGCCAGCAGCTTGACAGGGTCCACAGATACGCAGTATTTT
TRBJ2-5 NA NA TRBV7-2 CASSLNRQETQYF TGTGCCAGCAGCTTAAACAGACAAGAGACCCAGTACTTC
TRBJ2-1 TRBD1 NA TRBV7-8 CASYLDRDPYNEQFF TGTGCCAGCTACCTCGACAGGGACCCCTACAATGAGCAGTTCTTC
TRBJ2-1 NA NA TRBV24-1 CATSGRGPQTLENEQFF TGTGCCACCAGTGGGAGGGGGCCCCAAACCCTTGAGAATGAGCAGTTCTTC
TRBJ2-4 TRBD1 NA TRBV7-2 CASSERTGQTVKNIQYF TGTGCCAGCAGCGAAAGGACAGGCCAAACGGTCAAAAACATTCAGTACTTC
TRBJ2-7 TRBD1 NA TRBV6-5 CASNPGQGAWYF TGTGCCAGCAACCCGGGACAGGGGGCCTGGTACTTC
TRBJ2-5 TRBD1 NA TRBV24-1 CATSDRGQEETQYF TGTGCCACCAGTGACAGGGGGCAGGAAGAGACCCAGTACTTC
TRBJ1-4 NA NA TRBV5-1 CASSTSPSGTNEKLFF TGCGCCAGCAGCACTAGCCCCTCGGGAACTAATGAAAAACTGTTTTTT
TRBJ2-2 NA NA TRBV10-2 CASSEARAVNTGELFF TGCGCCAGCAGTGAGGCCAGGGCCGTCAACACCGGGGAGCTGTTTTTT
TRBJ1-4 NA NA TRBV6-6 CASSYYMGPNEKLFF TGTGCCAGCAGTTACTACATGGGGCCTAATGAAAAACTGTTTTTT
TRBJ2-1 TRBD2 NA TRBV10-3 CAIRTSGPYNEQFF TGTGCCATCAGGACTAGCGGGCCCTACAATGAGCAGTTCTTC
TRBJ1-5 NA NA TRBV19 CASSIGQDQPQHF TGTGCCAGTAGTATAGGACAGGATCAGCCCCAGCATTTT
TRBJ1-2 TRBD1 NA TRBV7-8 CASSLAYSGGGYTF TGTGCCAGCAGCTTAGCGTACTCAGGGGGAGGCTACACCTTC
TRBJ1-2 TRBD1 NA TRBV28 CASSLTGCDGYTF TGTGCCAGCAGTTTGACAGGGTGTGATGGCTACACCTTC
TRBJ2-1 NA NA TRBV28 CASSRRTSYPYNEQFF TGTGCCAGCAGTCGCCGAACTAGTTATCCCTACAATGAGCAGTTCTTC
TRBJ2-7 TRBD2 NA TRBV5-1 CASSRLAVPAYEQYF TGCGCCAGCAGCAGACTAGCGGTACCCGCCTACGAGCAGTACTTC
TRBJ2-1 TRBD1 NA TRBV2 CASSDRGGDEQFF TGTGCCAGCTCGGACAGGGGAGGCGATGAGCAGTTCTTC
TRBJ1-2 TRBD1 many TRBV4-3 CASSQGTGANYGYTF TGCGCCAGCAGCCAAGGGACAGGGGCTAACTATGGCTACACCTTC
TRBJ1-5 NA NA TRBV30 CAWSPSLQGSNQPQHF TGTGCCTGGAGCCCGTCCCTCCAGGGGAGCAATCAGCCCCAGCATTTT
TRBJ1-2 NA NA TRBV5-6 CASSLRAGPGYTF TGTGCCAGCAGCTTGAGGGCAGGGCCTGGCTACACCTTC
TRBJ2-5 TRBD2 NA TRBV5-4 CASRTGGRGETQYF TGTGCCAGCAGGACTGGGGGGAGGGGAGAGACCCAGTACTTC
TRBJ1-3 NA once TRBV19 CASRKTSSGNTIYF TGTGCCAGTAGGAAGACATCCTCTGGAAACACCATATATTTT
TRBJ1-2 NA NA TRBV30 CASRQTDYGYTF TGTGCCTCCCGACAGACAGACTATGGCTACACCTTC
TRBJ2-2 NA few TRBV12-3/TRBV12-4 CASSLRAGELFF TGTGCCAGCAGTTTAAGAGCCGGGGAGCTGTTTTTT
TRBJ1-2 NA NA TRBV11-3 CASSAPGEMSHTF TGTGCCAGCAGCGCTCCGGGGGAGATGTCCCACACCTTC
TRBJ2-3 NA NA TRBV2 CASSPQRVTDTQYF TGTGCCAGCAGTCCCCAGCGGGTAACAGATACGCAGTATTTT
TRBJ1-1 TRBD1 NA TRBV10-2 CASSAGQGIEAFF TGCGCCAGCAGTGCCGGACAGGGGATTGAAGCTTTCTTT
TRBJ2-3 NA NA TRBV10-3 CAISEPGLVTDTQYF TGTGCCATCAGTGAGCCGGGACTCGTCACAGATACGCAGTATTTT
TRBJ1-1 NA NA TRBV28 CASSLTTQMGTEAFF TGTGCCAGCAGTCTAACGACACAGATGGGCACTGAAGCTTTCTTT
TRBJ2-5 NA NA TRBV3-1/TRBV3-2 CASSQGLGGGKTQYF TGTGCCAGCAGCCAAGGTCTAGGGGGAGGGAAGACCCAGTACTTC
TRBJ1-2 NA NA TRBV7-8 CASSLEVVGDGANYGYTF TGTGCCAGCAGCTTAGAAGTGGTAGGGGATGGAGCTAACTATGGCTACACCTTC
TRBJ1-3 TRBD1 NA TRBV7-2 CASSLKAGGTTEKDF TGTGCCAGCAGCTTAAAGGCAGGGGGGACAACGGAGAAGGATTTT
TRBJ1-4 NA NA TRBV27 CASSYWGGGSEKLFF TGTGCCAGCAGTTATTGGGGGGGAGGGTCTGAAAAACTGTTTTTT
TRBJ1-1 NA NA TRBV4-3 CASSQDRAGNTEAFF TGCGCCAGCAGCCAAGATCGGGCGGGGAACACTGAAGCTTTCTTT
TRBJ1-5 NA once TRBV2 CASTTKEATWDSNQPQHF TGTGCCAGCACCACGAAGGAGGCCACTTGGGATAGCAATCAGCCCCAGCATTTT
TRBJ2-7 TRBD1 NA TRBV5-1 CASSPWDSSYEQYF TGCGCCAGCAGCCCGTGGGACAGTTCCTACGAGCAGTACTTC
TRBJ1-2 NA NA TRBV7-2 CASSPLGGLGYTF TGTGCCAGCAGCCCCTTGGGGGGATTAGGCTACACCTTC
TRBJ1-2 NA NA TRBV18 CASSPPAGNSFNYGYTF TGTGCCAGCTCACCTCCTGCAGGGAACTCTTTTAACTATGGCTACACCTTC
TRBJ2-7 NA NA TRBV2 CASTSAVTYEQYF TGTGCCAGCACCTCAGCGGTCACCTACGAGCAGTACTTC
TRBJ1-3 NA NA TRBV19 CASTTSRGLAGNTIYF TGTGCCAGTACCACATCCAGGGGCTTAGCGGGAAACACCATATATTTT
TRBJ2-7 NA NA TRBV27 CASASGLSPHYEQYF TGTGCCAGCGCGAGCGGACTTTCTCCCCACTACGAGCAGTACTTC
TRBJ1-6 TRBD1 NA TRBV15 CATSPGQGRTLHF TGTGCCACCAGTCCGGGACAGGGAAGGACCCTCCACTTT